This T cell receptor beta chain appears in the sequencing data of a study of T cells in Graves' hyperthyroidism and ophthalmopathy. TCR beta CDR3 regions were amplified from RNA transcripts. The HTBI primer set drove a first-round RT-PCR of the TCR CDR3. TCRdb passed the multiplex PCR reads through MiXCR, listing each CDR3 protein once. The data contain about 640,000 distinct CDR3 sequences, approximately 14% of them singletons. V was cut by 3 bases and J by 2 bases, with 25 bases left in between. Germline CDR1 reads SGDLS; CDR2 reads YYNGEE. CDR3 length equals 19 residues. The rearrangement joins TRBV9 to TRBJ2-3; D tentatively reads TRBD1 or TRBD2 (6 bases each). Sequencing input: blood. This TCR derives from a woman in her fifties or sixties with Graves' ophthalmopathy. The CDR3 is CASSANRASWPSATDTQYF. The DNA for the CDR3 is TGTGCCAGCAGCGCGAACAGGGCTTCCTGGCCTAGCGCCACAGATACGCAGTATTTT.